These T cell receptor beta chains were read from a single sample in a study of regulatory T cells in long-lasting Graves disease. One entry per CDR3 protein, called by TCRdb with MiXCR from the multiplex PCR reads. The profile shows 200,000 to 250,000 distinct CDR3 sequences, about 19% of them singletons. These same records also appear under a second study, on T cells in Graves' hyperthyroidism and ophthalmopathy.

The material sequenced was peripheral blood mononuclear cells (PBMCs), taken at new diagnosis, from a patient treated with antithyroid drugs. The source of these receptors is a woman under 40 with Graves disease. Both conserved end residues are part of each CDR3. Each record gives: D gene, clone size, V gene, J gene, CDR3 DNA, CDR3 protein. D genes are given only for firm matches. Size is stated for part of the rows, as once, few or many counts, or as a class when the clone is expanded.

TRBD1	many	TRBV27	TRBJ1-5	TGTGCCAGCAGTTCGACAGGGCTTGGCAATCAGCCCCAGCATTTT	CASSSTGLGNQPQHF
TRBD1	many	TRBV12-3/TRBV12-4	TRBJ1-5	TGTGCCAGCAGAGGGGGCGCGGGACAGCCCCAGCATTTT	CASRGGAGQPQHF
.	many	TRBV6-1	TRBJ1-2	TGTGCCAGCACCACGACGGGTAGGACTTCTAATGGCTACACCTTC	CASTTTGRTSNGYTF
.	few	TRBV4-1	TRBJ2-2	TGCGCCAGCAGCCAACTCCTGGGATACACCGGGGAGCTGTTTTTT	CASSQLLGYTGELFF
TRBD2	many	TRBV28	TRBJ2-2	TGTGCCAGCAGTTTTAGGACTAGCGTGCACACCGGGGAGCTGTTTTTT	CASSFRTSVHTGELFF
TRBD2	many	TRBV7-9	TRBJ2-6	TGTGCCAGCAGCTCATTCCCCCGGGGGGGGAGTCTAGGGGCCAACGTCCTGACTTTC	CASSSFPRGGSLGANVLTF
.	many	TRBV29-1	TRBJ1-1	TGCAGCGTTTCGGCAGGGGCGAACACTGAAGCTTTCTTT	CSVSAGANTEAFF
.	.	TRBV5-4	TRBJ1-1	TGTGCCAGCAGCTTGGTGGGAATTCGCACTGAAGCTTTCTTT	CASSLVGIRTEAFF
.	.	TRBV13	TRBJ2-7	TGTGCCAGCAGGCCTTCCCGGGACACGAGCTCCTACGAGCAGTACTTC	CASRPSRDTSSYEQYF
TRBD1	many	TRBV10-2	TRBJ1-2	TGCGCCAGCTGCCAACCGCCGCCACAGGGGGCCTATGGCTACACCTTC	CASCQPPPQGAYGYTF
.	once	TRBV28	TRBJ1-5	TGTGCCAGCAGCCTTCACGGGGGCGTCAATCAGCCCCAGCATTTT	CASSLHGGVNQPQHF
TRBD1	many	TRBV27	TRBJ1-2	TGTGCCAGCAGCCTCAAACAGGGGGCGGGAGACTATGGCTACACCTTC	CASSLKQGAGDYGYTF
TRBD2	.	TRBV2	TRBJ2-3	TGTGCCAGCAGTGAGGGGACTACAATGTCAGGAGATACGCAGTATTTT	CASSEGTTMSGDTQYF
TRBD1	.	TRBV6-1	TRBJ1-2	TGTGCCAGCAGCCGGACAGGGGGCCTTAGGAGCTATGGCTACACCTTC	CASSRTGGLRSYGYTF
TRBD1	many	TRBV24-1	TRBJ2-5	TGTGCCACCAGTGACCCCGGACAGGTACAAGAGACCCAGTACTTC	CATSDPGQVQETQYF
TRBD1	many	TRBV6-1	TRBJ1-4	TGTGCCAGCAGCCGAGGGGGCTGGGAAAAACTGTTTTTT	CASSRGGWEKLFF
TRBD1	many	TRBV11-3	TRBJ2-5	TGTGCCAGCAGCGCGACAGGGCAAGAGACCCAGTACTTC	CASSATGQETQYF
TRBD2	.	TRBV20-1	TRBJ2-2	TGCAGTGCTAGAGATCTAGCGGGGGACACCGGGGAGCTGTTTTTT	CSARDLAGDTGELFF
.	many	TRBV5-1	TRBJ1-1	TGTGCCAGCAGCTTAGGTGACTACGGTGTGAACACTGAAGCTTTCTTT	CASSLGDYGVNTEAFF
.	many	TRBV18	TRBJ1-2	TGTGCCAGCTCACCGCAGGACAGCCTCTATGGCTACACCTTC	CASSPQDSLYGYTF
.	many	TRBV11-2	TRBJ1-1	TGTGCCAGCAGCTTCCTACCGGGATCTCGGAGGAACACTGAAGCTTTCTTT	CASSFLPGSRRNTEAFF
.	many	TRBV2	TRBJ1-3	TGTGCCAGCAGTGGGGTCTCTGGAAACACCATATATTTT	CASSGVSGNTIYF
.	many	TRBV24-1	TRBJ2-3	TGTGCCACCAGTGATTTCGCGGGGTACACAGATACGCAGTATTTT	CATSDFAGYTDTQYF
.	.	TRBV5-1	TRBJ2-1	TGCGCCAGCAGCTTGGGCAGGGCGGGATACAATGAGCAGTTCTTC	CASSLGRAGYNEQFF
.	.	TRBV12-3/TRBV12-4	TRBJ1-6	TGTGCCAGCACCGAGGGGTCACCCCTCCACTTT	CASTEGSPLHF
TRBD2	many	TRBV9	TRBJ2-1	TGTGCCAGCAGCGCCCGGGACTACTCCTACAATGAGCAGTTCTTC	CASSARDYSYNEQFF
.	.	TRBV30	TRBJ1-5	TGTGCCTGGAGCGTACAGGGAGATCAGCCCCAGCATTTT	CAWSVQGDQPQHF
.	many	TRBV2	TRBJ1-2	TGTGCCAGCAGTTACAGGGAGGACTATGGCTACACCTTC	CASSYREDYGYTF
TRBD1	few	TRBV7-9	TRBJ2-7	TGTGCCAGCAGCCCCCCTTTACCGGGACAGACCTACGAGCAGTACTTC	CASSPPLPGQTYEQYF
TRBD1	many	TRBV2	TRBJ1-2	TGTGCCAGCAGTGCTGGACAGGGGGGGACCTATGGCTACACCTTC	CASSAGQGGTYGYTF
.	many	TRBV10-3	TRBJ2-1	TGTGCCATCAGTGATTCAGGGACACCTCAAAGGGATGAGCAGTTCTTC	CAISDSGTPQRDEQFF
.	many	TRBV2	TRBJ1-1	TGTGCCAGCACCACCGGGCCTCCTGAAGCTTTCTTT	CASTTGPPEAFF
.	many	TRBV27	TRBJ1-1	TGTGCCAGCCGAGAACTTTTAATGAACACTGAAGCTTTCTTT	CASRELLMNTEAFF
.	.	TRBV7-6	TRBJ1-3	TGTGCCAGCAGCTCCCCTGTAAGGAGCTCTGGAAACACCATATATTTT	CASSSPVRSSGNTIYF
.	many	TRBV20-1	TRBJ2-7	TGCAGTGCTAGGAACCCTGCTTACCTCTACGAGCAGTACTTC	CSARNPAYLYEQYF
.	few	TRBV20-1	TRBJ2-1	TGCAGTGCTAGAGATCTGCCTGGCGTGCGCTACAATGAGCAGTTCTTC	CSARDLPGVRYNEQFF
.	many	TRBV5-5	TRBJ1-3	TGTGCCAGCAGCTTGGACCGAATCTCTGGAAACACCATATATTTT	CASSLDRISGNTIYF
.	.	TRBV28	TRBJ2-2	TGTGCCAGCAGTTATGGGGGCTTGACCGGGGAGCTGTTTTTT	CASSYGGLTGELFF
TRBD1	many	TRBV15	TRBJ1-2	TGTGCCACCAGCAGAGCAACAGGGGCCAGGGGCTACACCTTC	CATSRATGARGYTF
.	many	TRBV19	TRBJ2-1	TGTGCCAGTAGTATAGGACCGCGGGGCAATGAGCAGTTCTTC	CASSIGPRGNEQFF
TRBD2	many	TRBV6-5	TRBJ2-3	TGTGCCAGCAGTTACTCGAATGGCGGGGGGGCAGCAGATACGCAGTATTTT	CASSYSNGGGAADTQYF
.	many	TRBV6-5	TRBJ1-1	TGTGCCAGCAGTTATCTGGGAGAGGGTACTGAAGCTTTCTTT	CASSYLGEGTEAFF
.	many	TRBV11-2	TRBJ2-5	TGTGCCAGCAGCTTAGGGGCCGGGTCAACAGAGACCCAGTACTTC	CASSLGAGSTETQYF
.	.	TRBV27	TRBJ2-7	TGTGCCAGCAGTTCCTCACTCGGACGGGTGAGGGTTGGAGAGCAGTACTTC	CASSSSLGRVRVGEQYF
.	many	TRBV2	TRBJ2-2	TGTGCCAGCAGTGAAATGGCCCCCGGGGAGCTGTTTTTT	CASSEMAPGELFF
.	many	TRBV30	TRBJ1-1	TGTGCCTGGAGTGTCGGCCCCATACTCAGGAATGACATGAACACTGAAGCTTTCTTT	CAWSVGPILRNDMNTEAFF
.	many	TRBV19	TRBJ2-3	TGTGCCAGTAGTTGGCGAGCGGTTCCAGGTACGCAGTATTTT	CASSWRAVPGTQYF
.	many	TRBV4-2	TRBJ1-1	TGTGCCAGCAGCCATCGGGAGGAGACTGAAGCTTTCTTT	CASSHREETEAFF
TRBD2	many	TRBV24-1	TRBJ2-3	TGTGCCACCAGTGATAGCGGGGGGGCCGGAGATACGCAGTATTTT	CATSDSGGAGDTQYF
TRBD2	many	TRBV7-9	TRBJ2-3	TGTGCCAGCAGCTTAAAAACGCGACTAGCGCTGAGCACAGATACGCAGTATTTT	CASSLKTRLALSTDTQYF
TRBD2	few	TRBV19	TRBJ2-1	TGTGCCAGTAGTATAGGCGGACTAGCGGTCAATGAGCAGTTCTTC	CASSIGGLAVNEQFF
TRBD2	many	TRBV20-1	TRBJ2-5	TGCAGTGCTAGAGAGCTGACTAGCGGTGATCAAGAGACCCAGTACTTC	CSARELTSGDQETQYF
TRBD1	.	TRBV6-1	TRBJ1-2	TGTGCCAGCAGTAATTTTTGGGACAGGGAGGAGAATGGCTACACCTTC	CASSNFWDREENGYTF
TRBD1	many	TRBV6-1	TRBJ1-2	TGTGCCAGTCCGCAACAGGGGGAGAATGGCTACACCTTC	CASPQQGENGYTF